Described below is a single T cell receptor (beta chain) sequence and its context. Its matching antigen is unknown. This sample was included in a study of shared clonotypes between healthy human individuals. Study conclusions and caveats: Inspection by rarefaction showed sorted-subset sequencing to be incomplete despite large depth.

Profiling relied on immunoSEQ multiplex PCR, and the TCRdb table lists in-frame clones only, not all of them. The data show over a million clones, roughly 96% seen once. This CDR3 comprises 17 residues. The V segment lost 4 bases and the J segment 2 bases; nucleotides outside the gene matches: 11. Germline V gene sequence: CDR1 MNHEY, CDR2 SMNVEV (reference sequence). Source material: naive CD4+ T cells sorted from blood. Stated subset: CD45RA+ positively selected. The TCR was taken from a man aged 25-45 years in good health. The chain employs TRBV27 and TRBJ2-3; 8 nucleotides align to TRBD2. In DNA form, the CDR3 reads TGTGCCAGCAGTTCCCGATACCGTAGCGGGACCACAGATACGCAGTATTTT. This sequence encodes CASSSRYRSGTTDTQYF.